Listed here are 14 T cell receptor beta chains from one sample, sequenced in a study of T cells expressing NK-cell markers. After re-calling the 5' RACE reads, TCRdb lists one entry per CDR3 protein, DNA absent. This sample contains about 300,000 distinct CDR3 sequences. Specimen: blood T cells: a sorted CD56 or NKG2C T cell subset, CD4+ or CD8+ T cells, or bulk PBMC T cells (not recorded which). The receptor source for this set is a woman aged 18 to 75 in good health.

V gene TRBV24-1 combines with J gene TRBJ1-6; TCRdb's assignment of TRBD1 cannot be checked, as there is no DNA. Germline V gives CDR1 KGHDR, CDR2 SFDVKD. The CDR3 covers 12 residues. The CDR3 here is CATSRPDSPLHF.

This sequence joins TRBV11-2 and TRBJ2-1; TCRdb outputs TRBD2, but without DNA this stays unchecked. Germline lookup yields CDR1 SGHAT and CDR2 FQNNGV. The CDR3 contains 17 residues. The CDR3 loop is CASSLVGQRGGRDEQFF.

The chain employs TRBV12-3 or TRBV12-4 and TRBJ2-2. This CDR3 is built from 17 residues. CDR3: CASSSQPGGVSTGELFF.

V is TRBV20-1 and J is TRBJ2-3; checking the TCRdb D call of TRBD2 is not possible without DNA. This CDR3 is built from 15 residues. Germline V CDR1 and CDR2: DFQATT, SNEGSKA (reference sequence). The CDR3 protein is CSAKDLGLVTDTQYF.

The rearrangement uses TRBV10-3 and TRBJ2-1; TCRdb's assignment of TRBD2 cannot be checked, as there is no DNA. The CDR3 length is 16 residues. Germline loops: CDR1 ENHRY, CDR2 SYGVKD. CDR3 loop: CAIERGLAGGDGEQFF.

V gene TRBV20-1 combines with J gene TRBJ2-5; there is no DNA to check the TCRdb D call of TRBD2. Germline V CDR1 and CDR2: DFQATT, SNEGSKA (reference sequence). This CDR3 spans 17 amino acids. CDR3 in amino acids: CSAMGLAGGRTKETQYF.

The V gene is TRBV29-1, the J gene TRBJ2-7; there is no DNA to check the TCRdb D call of TRBD2. Germline V lookup: CDR1 SQVTM, CDR2 ANQGSEA. The CDR3 is 13 amino acids. Here the CDR3 reads CSVRGLAGGEQYF.

The chain links TRBV20-1 to TRBJ2-5; there is no DNA to check the TCRdb D call of TRBD1. The length of the CDR3 is 14 residues. Germline V gene lookup returns CDR1 DFQATT and CDR2 SNEGSKA (reference sequence). This chain's CDR3 is CSAVGQDRAKTQYF.

The chain couples TRBV11-2 to TRBJ2-1; TCRdb's D gene call, TRBD2, goes unchecked for lack of DNA. This CDR3 is built from 14 residues. Germline assignment: CDR1 SGHAT and CDR2 FQNNGV. The CDR3 is CASSLVSSGAEQFF.

V gene TRBV7-2 combines with J gene TRBJ2-1; TCRdb picks TRBD2, but there is no DNA to check that call. The V gene's germline CDR1 is SGHTA and CDR2 FQGNSA. CDR3 length: 17 residues. This CDR3 reads CASSFSSGGYSYNEQFF.

The J gene is TRBJ1-2, the V gene TRBV15; TCRdb designates TRBD1, a call that cannot be tested without DNA. This CDR3 region has 16 residues. Germline V gives CDR1 LNHNV, CDR2 YYDKDF (reference sequence). This CDR3 reads CATSRDQRGQYYGYTF.

V gene TRBV6-5 combines with J gene TRBJ2-2; the D call of TRBD1 rests on TCRdb alone, since no DNA is present to check it. Germline V gene lookup returns CDR1 MNHEY and CDR2 SVGAGI. The CDR3 loop spans 15 amino acids. CDR3 loop: CASSYSTQGAGELFF.

This chain joins TRBV29-1 and TRBJ2-7; no DNA is available, so the TRBD1 call from TCRdb remains unchecked. The germline V gene has CDR1 SQVTM and CDR2 ANQGSEA. CDR3 length: 15 residues. Here the CDR3 reads CSVEAPTTGFYEQYF.

The CDR3 sequence: CSARELKGAKNIQYF. The rearrangement joins TRBV20-1 to TRBJ2-4. Germline loops: CDR1 DFQATT, CDR2 SNEGSKA (reference sequence). The length of the CDR3 is 15 residues.